Shown below are 13 T cell receptor beta chains from a single sample sequenced in a study of T-cell memory formation after mild COVID-19. TCRdb reanalysed the 5' RACE reads using MiXCR and keeps one entry per CDR3 protein. The sample has some 190,000 distinct CDR3 sequences; around 20% are singletons. Source material: PBMCs or a T cell subset sorted from them (not recorded which). The receptors were gathered from an adult woman who had mild COVID-19 (a few samples of this study predate the infection). Cell type and time point are not known.

The gene calls are TRBV6-5 and TRBJ1-5; D gene uncertain. This CDR3 spans 14 amino acids. V was pared by 5 bases and J by 3 bases, with 11 bases between. Germline V gene data show CDR1 as MNHEY and CDR2 as SVGAGI. CDR3 protein: CASSGGVHNQPQHF. As DNA, the CDR3 is TGTGCCAGCAGTGGCGGGGTTCACAATCAGCCCCAGCATTTT.

This clonotype was found a few times. The V call is TRBV10-3, the J call TRBJ2-4; 7 nucleotides align to TRBD1. This CDR3 has 17 residues. V lost 2 bases to trimming and J lost 10 bases; unmatched junction nucleotides: 17. Germline V CDR1 and CDR2: ENHRY, SYGVKD. In DNA form, the CDR3 reads TGTGCCATCAGTGAGAGGGGGAATACAGGGGACAAGGGGATTCAGTACTTC. This encodes CAISERGNTGDKGIQYF.

The chain combines TRBV29-1 with TRBJ2-1, with D unresolved. CDR3 size: 13 residues. V gave up 2 bases and J gave up 7 bases, with 12 bases separating them. Germline assignment: CDR1 SQVTM and CDR2 ANQGSEA. The chain's CDR3 is CSVEPVTVNEQFF. CDR3 nucleotide sequence: TGCAGCGTTGAACCGGTCACGGTGAATGAGCAGTTCTTC.

This clonotype was seen only a few times. The V gene is TRBV2, the J gene TRBJ1-1; perhaps TRBD1 as D (6 bases). The CDR3 has 13 amino acids. Trimming removed 6 bases at V and 1 base at J, with 9 bases between. Germline V gene lookup returns CDR1 SNHLY and CDR2 FYNNEI. The CDR3: CASRTGANTEAFF. In DNA, the CDR3 is TGTGCCAGCAGGACAGGAGCGAACACTGAAGCTTTCTTT.

This clonotype turned up a few times. The chain has TRBV5-1 and TRBJ2-7; possible D gene TRBD2, 5 bases. CDR1 is SGHRS and CDR2 is YFSETQ in the germline V gene. This CDR3 is 13 amino acids long. Trimming stripped 7 bases from V and 3 bases from J, with 14 bases between. CDR3 sequence: CASHEDAGYEQYF. The CDR3 DNA sequence: TGCGCCAGCCATGAGGACGCGGGCTACGAGCAGTACTTC.

The chain uses TRBV19 and TRBJ1-1; the D is unclear. Looked up from germline, CDR1 is LNHDA and CDR2 is SQIVND (reference sequence). The V end was cut by 4 bases, the J end by 6 bases, with 9 bases between. The CDR3 covers 12 residues. DNA for the CDR3: TGTGCCAGTAGTACCCGGAAGGCTGAAGCTTTCTTT. It encodes CASSTRKAEAFF.

In this sample, this clonotype turned up a few times. The CDR3 here is CASSLKVGTANYGYTF. The CDR3 DNA reads TGCGCCAGCAGCTTGAAGGTGGGGACAGCCAACTATGGCTACACCTTC. The J gene is TRBJ1-2, the V gene TRBV5-1; 7 bases line up with TRBD1. V lost 1 base, J lost 2 bases, and 8 bases stayed unmatched. Per germline, CDR1 SGHRS and CDR2 YFSETQ. This CDR3 has 16 residues.

The chain combines TRBV12-5 with TRBJ2-4; 8 nucleotides align to TRBD1. The CDR3 spans 13 residues. From germline, CDR1 is LGHNT and CDR2 FRNRAP. The V segment lost 2 bases and the J segment 10 bases; nucleotides outside the gene matches: 4. CDR3 bases: TGTGCTAGTGGTTTGACGCAGGGGGCGATTCAGTACTTC. As protein: CASGLTQGAIQYF.

J is TRBJ2-1 and V is TRBV20-1; 8 positions agree with TRBD2. The CDR3 totals 15 residues. Trimming cost V 0 bases and J 4 bases; bases outside gene matches: 5. CDR1 is DFQATT and CDR2 is SNEGSKA in the germline V gene (reference sequence). CDR3 protein: CSARDPTSVYNEQFF. CDR3 coding DNA: TGCAGTGCTAGAGATCCGACTAGCGTATACAATGAGCAGTTCTTC.

V gene TRBV20-1 combines with J gene TRBJ2-5; D is ambiguous. CDR1 and CDR2 from the germline V gene are DFQATT and SNEGSKA (reference sequence). This CDR3 is built from 11 residues. V lost 3 bases and J lost 2, with 4 bases in between. CDR3 in amino acids: CSARVQETQYF. As DNA, the CDR3 is TGCAGTGCTAGGGTACAAGAGACCCAGTACTTC.

The chain couples TRBV5-1 to TRBJ1-1; 9 bases line up with TRBD1. Germline V gene sequence: CDR1 SGHRS, CDR2 YFSETQ. V lost 3 bases to trimming and J lost 0 bases; unmatched junction nucleotides: 6. The CDR3 has 16 amino acids. CDR3 loop: CASSYDRGELNTEAFF. As DNA, the CDR3 is TGCGCCAGCAGCTACGACAGGGGGGAATTGAACACTGAAGCTTTCTTT. Based on the CDR3 plus reference TRBV5-1 and TRBJ1-1, the full variable domain is KAGVTQTPRYLIKTRGQQVTLSCSPISGHRSVSWYQQTPGQGLQFLFEYFSETQRNKGNFPGRFSGRQFSNSRSEMNVSTLELGDSALYLCASSYDRGELNTEAFFGQGTRLTVV.

There are a few counts of this clonotype. The rearrangement links TRBV29-1 to TRBJ1-1; 10 bases are a match to TRBD1. V shed 7 bases and J 3 bases; nucleotides not matched to a gene: 11. Germline assignment: CDR1 SQVTM and CDR2 ANQGSEA. This CDR3 region has 15 residues. This CDR3 reads CSGVNPGTGDTEAFF. CDR3 sequence (DNA): TGCAGCGGGGTGAACCCTGGGACAGGGGACACTGAAGCTTTCTTT.

The rearrangement joins TRBV19 to TRBJ2-3; 8 nucleotides line up with TRBD2. V lost 7 bases and J lost 4; bases outside the gene matches: 10. Germline V CDR1 and CDR2: LNHDA, SQIVND (reference sequence). CDR3 size: 15 residues. Here the CDR3 reads CASKFRSGSSDTQYF. CDR3 in DNA: TGTGCCAGTAAATTTCGAAGCGGGAGTTCAGATACGCAGTATTTT.